The following is a T cell receptor beta chain sequence with its context. Its specificity is unknown. The PCR used 60 Vbeta and 13 Jbeta primers. The repertoire was sequenced with immunoSEQ multiplex PCR; TCRdb's copy has only in-frame clones and lacks some. The data show 130,000 or so clones, with around nine tenths seen just once and under 6.5% held by the top ten. The entry originates in a study of cytomegalovirus exposure and HLA in healthy donors. Overall study context: Around 80 million unique TCR sequences came from HLA-typed donors in an early release.

CDR1 is MGHRA and CDR2 is YSYEKL in the germline V gene. V lost 4 bases and J 3 bases, leaving 9 bases between the germline ends. This CDR3 is 14 amino acids long. Study results and limitations: It was reported in a later analysis that an Asian-associated ancestry cluster showed fewer N-insertions than the roughly 620-donor mean. Previous analysis showed most TCR beta V segments were productive about 90% or about 30% of the time. Accurate predictions that matched the HLA-A and HLA-B alleles of most subjects were reportedly made from TCR beta sequences.

The V gene is TRBV4-1, the J gene TRBJ2-2; D gene unclear. Sequenced input: PBMCs. The TCR originated in a young woman in good health and CMV-seronegative. The CDR3 region has the DNA TGCGCCAGCAGCCTCGCGTTCTACACCGGGGAGCTGTTTTTT. This codes for CASSLAFYTGELFF.